This T cell receptor (beta chain) stems from a study of T cells in Graves' hyperthyroidism and ophthalmopathy. This clonotype was detected ten times or more. Antigen unknown. What was amplified from RNA transcripts were TCR beta CDR3 regions. The HTBI set primed first-round TCR CDR3 RT-PCR. TCRdb redid the calling of the multiplex PCR reads with MiXCR, one entry per CDR3 protein. The sample has approximately 100,000 distinct CDR3 sequences, around 42% seen once; the top ten hold about a tenth. Study findings and constraints: By a 13 V-J model, ophthalmopathy was set apart from stable hyperthyroidism. Ophthalmopathy onset followed model prediction by a median approximately six months.

The sequencing input was peripheral blood or thyroid tissue (not recorded which). This clonotype originated in a woman aged 25 to 45 with Graves' hyperthyroidism.

This chain's CDR3 is CASSFIGQNTEAFF. The CDR3 region has the DNA TGTGCCAGCAGCTTCATAGGACAGAACACTGAAGCTTTCTTT. This sequence joins TRBV5-8 and TRBJ1-1; tentative D call: TRBD1 (5 bases). The CDR3 runs 14 residues. Germline V gene data show CDR1 as SGHTS and CDR2 as YDEGEE. Trimming removed 2 bases at V and 1 base at J, with 9 bases between.